The source of this TCR beta chain is a study (dated by TCRdb to about 2015). General notes on the study: The study tested whether tumor-infiltrating Tregs in breast cancer are recruited from blood Tregs or converted in situ from other CD4+ T cell subsets. Paper-wide results and their limitations: The TCR gene usage of tumor memory CD4+ T cells clustered together with blood and lymph node memory CD4+ cells and with lymph node naive CD4+ cells. The greatest overlap of tumor-infiltrating Treg TCR alpha and beta sequences was with tumor naive CD4+ T cells, followed next by blood naive CD4+ T cells. The validation in the larger cohort was limited to a single TCR beta V-J rearrangement instead of whole repertoires.

From cysteine to phenylalanine, the CDR3 is 15 amino acids long. Here the CDR3 DNA is all that survives: 45 bases in frame from base 1. Trimming at the junction amounts to 5 bases on V and 3 bases on J, and the germline ends lie 11 bases apart. From the germline V gene (reference sequence), CDR1 is MNHEY and CDR2 is SMNVEV. Full-length TCR variable regions were amplified by 5' RACE PCR with constant-region reverse primers, and semi-nested PCR with Nested Universal Primer A was subsequently performed. Using the ReliaPrep RNA Cell Miniprep System, total RNA was extracted, and the SMARTer RACE 5'/3' Kit was then used to reverse transcribe the RNA into 5'RACE-ready cDNA. Full-length TCR alpha and beta libraries were barcoded with multiplex adaptors and sequenced on an Illumina MiSeq. Regarding the original processing steps: For each of nine subset-tissue groups, sequencing data from the five patients were pooled, and the groups were compared by unsupervised clustering of TCR gene usage. The Morisita-Horn index, with shared sequences weighted by their contribution to each repertoire, was used to calculate repertoire similarity. The public reads were quality trimmed at Q25 with fastp and then assembled into clones with MiXCR by TCRdb, keeping productive beta chains. CDR3 protein sequences are deduplicated, and each keeps its most common genes and DNA. The V and J calls were determined by TCRdb, not by the authors. This sample has fewer than 75,000 distinct CDR3 sequences in its table, and more than 25% of those were observed once. Together, the top ten hold roughly 2.1% of the sample.

This clonotype was observed many times. Its binding antigen is unknown. No much larger clone is present one base from it, and per-base qualities are unavailable. Cells that were CD4+CD25+CD127-/low were the ones isolated as Tregs. Tregs, naive and memory CD4+ T cells from tumor, blood and ipsilateral draining lymph nodes of 5 or 6 breast cancer patients underwent full-length TCR alpha and beta sequencing. Tumor tissue and lymph nodes obtained by ipsilateral axillary dissection were perfused with PBS, cut into small pieces and digested using collagenase I and hyaluronidase. A purity exceeding 90% was confirmed by FACS for the sorted cell populations.

The sequence joins TRBV27 to TRBJ1-6; TRBD1 is a weak D gene call, 6 bases matching. This TCR came from a female donor with breast cancer. Sequencing was carried out using tumor-infiltrating Tregs sorted from the breast tumor. CDR3 loop: CASSPGQHYNSPLHF. The DNA reads TGTGCCAGCAGTCCCGGACAGCACTATAATTCACCCCTCCACTTT.